One sample yielded the 5 T cell receptor beta chains listed below, sequenced in a study of T-cell reconstitution after alpha-beta-depleted transplantation in children. Unique molecular identifiers were used in preparing the TCRbeta library. TCRdb reprocessed the PCR reads with MiXCR, giving one entry per CDR3 protein. The sample shows fewer than 550,000 distinct CDR3 sequences, around 10% of them seen only once. The sample consisted of PBMCs, mostly from graft donor cells, taken 180 days after TCRalphabeta/CD19-depleted stem cell transplant. The receptor set was obtained from a female patient aged 2 to 10 who had a stem cell transplant for aplastic anemia, so the T cells may come from the graft donor.

The sample holds many counts of this clonotype. This chain uses TRBV7-2 with TRBJ2-5, with D maybe TRBD2 (6 bases). The CDR3 is 14 amino acids. V lost 4 bases, J lost 2 bases, and 11 bases lay in between. The germline gives CDR1 SGHTA, CDR2 FQGNSA. In DNA form, the CDR3 reads TGTGCCAGCAGCTCGGACTACCGACAAGAGACCCAGTACTTC. Encoded protein: CASSSDYRQETQYF. Filled out from reference TRBV7-2 and TRBJ2-5, the complete variable domain reads GAGVSQSPSNKVTEKGKDVELRCDPISGHTALYWYRQSLGQGLEFLIYFQGNSAPDKSGLPSDRFSAERTGGSVSTLTIQRTQQEDSAVYLCASSSDYRQETQYFGPGTRLLVL.

This clonotype has a handful of counts. The CDR3 is CASSFWDKSSYEQYV. The CDR3 DNA follows: TGTGCCAGCAGTTTTTGGGACAAGAGCTCCTACGAGCAGTACGTC. The chain has TRBV12-3 or TRBV12-4 and TRBJ2-7; D is perhaps TRBD1 (6 bases). This CDR3 spans 15 amino acids. V was cut by 3 bases and J by 0 bases, with 12 bases left in between.

This clonotype was seen a handful of times. The conserved phenylalanine or tryptophan normally closing the CDR3 is absent here, so this likely arose from a read error. The DNA is omitted, as the CDR3 cannot be located on it reliably, and the CDR3 follows TCRdb's listing. This chain joins TRBV12-3 or TRBV12-4 and TRBJ2-1; the table assigns TRBD2, which was not confirmed against the DNA. Counting both end residues, the CDR3 totals 12 amino acids. The CDR3 loop is CASSSQREGLLI.

This chain links TRBV7-6 with TRBJ1-6, with 10 bases fitting TRBD1. CDR1 SGHVS and CDR2 FNYEAQ come from the germline V gene. V was clipped by 5 bases and J by 9 bases; unmatched bases: 4. This CDR3 spans 14 amino acids. The CDR3 DNA is TGTGCCAGCAGCCAGGGACAGGGGTTTTCACCCCTCCACTTT. Its protein is CASSQGQGFSPLHF. The variable domain in full, with the rest retrieved from reference TRBV7-6 and TRBJ1-6, is GAGVSQSPRYKVTKRGQDVALRCDPISGHVSLYWYRQALGQGPEFLTYFNYEAQQDKSGLPNDRFSAERPEGSISTLTIQRTEQRDSAMYRCASSQGQGFSPLHFGNGTRLTVT.

V gene TRBV28 combines with J gene TRBJ2-7, with D uncertain. The CDR3 loop spans 11 amino acids. Germline V CDR1 and CDR2: MDHEN, SYDVKM. V lost 6 bases, J lost 3 bases, and 6 bases lay in between. Here the CDR3 DNA reads TGTGCCAGCAGCCACAACTACGAGCAGTACGTC. Encoded protein: CASSHNYEQYV.